This T cell receptor (beta chain) was identified during a study of blood T cells in healthy people across ages. Trimming cost V 0 bases and J 8 bases, with 6 bases left between them. The CDR3 extends over 12 amino acids. Germline V CDR1 and CDR2: SGHRS, YFSETQ. A sample-barcoded 5' primer and a J-beta primer mix were used in a second PCR of roughly 7 to 12 cycles. A tag from a template-switch adaptor with 12 random nucleotides marked each cDNA molecule. TCRdb passed the 5' RACE reads through MiXCR, listing each CDR3 protein once. The data contain some 860,000 distinct CDR3 sequences, 56% of them singletons. The donors, all healthy, were Caucasians living in Russia, aged roughly 6 to 95.

Sequencing input: blood. The sequence derives from a man aged 40-50 years in good health. The rearrangement uses TRBV5-1 and TRBJ2-1; D ambiguous. The CDR3 spells CASSLGSDEQFF. The CDR3 region has the DNA TGCGCCAGCAGCTTGGGCTCGGATGAGCAGTTCTTC. Full variable domain (outside the CDR3, taken from reference TRBV5-1 and TRBJ2-1): KAGVTQTPRYLIKTRGQQVTLSCSPISGHRSVSWYQQTPGQGLQFLFEYFSETQRNKGNFPGRFSGRQFSNSRSEMNVSTLELGDSALYLCASSLGSDEQFFGPGTRLTVL.